This T cell receptor (beta chain) was sequenced in a study of T cells expressing NK-cell markers (dated by TCRdb to about 2020). For the study in its entirety: TCR beta-chain repertoires were profiled in sorted CD3+CD56+NKG2C+, CD3+CD56+NKG2C- and CD3+CD56-NKG2C+ T-cell subsets from several donors. Illumina HiSeq 2000/2500, MiSeq or NextSeq was used to sequence libraries as 2 x 150 bp reads. Randomly selected healthy volunteers, three men and five women, were used as the eight sequenced donors. Among the eight sequenced donors, only one was HCMV-seronegative, while the other seven were HCMV-seropositive. General conclusions and limits of the study: In five to seven donors, the dominant CD3+CD56+NKG2C+ clonotypes were among the top 10 CD8+ clonotypes and accounted for about 1.0-7.5% of CD8+ T cells. Those dominant clonotypes were again the most abundant among CD3+CD56-NKG2C+ cells in a handful of donors, at about 28.3-60.1%. Whether the expanded NKG2C-expressing T cell clones were specific for HCMV antigens remained unclear.

HCMV-specific IgG was detected in serum with a commercial ELISA kit to determine HCMV serostatus. Ficoll density gradient centrifugation was used to isolate peripheral blood mononuclear cells from blood. Data came from an Illumina HiSeq 2000. The TCR beta cDNA libraries were made using 5'RACE template switching, a step that added both a universal primer site and unique molecular identifiers. cDNA synthesis was primed from the TCR beta constant segment, followed by two successive PCR amplification steps. The original methods were these. MIGEC handled demultiplexing of the reads and grouping by UMI, while MiTCR was used to assemble and quantify clonotypes. Only TCR cDNA sequences supported by at least two reads were kept to exclude erroneous sequences. The tcR package was used for downstream repertoire analysis, and clonotypes were matched across fractions by CDR3 nucleotide sequence plus V segment. VDJmatch was used to annotate antigen specificity against VDJdb, with one amino acid substitution in CDR3 permitted. TCRdb reprocessed the reads and assigns one entry to each CDR3 protein sequence, leaving out DNA. These V and J calls rely on TCRdb rather than the paper's analysis. The sample's table lists a count of under 500,000 distinct CDR3 sequences. Together, the top ten hold about 7.3% of the sample.

Turning to this clonotype: It has no known antigen specificity.

The source material was blood T cells: a sorted CD56 or NKG2C T cell subset, CD4+ or CD8+ T cells, or bulk PBMC T cells (not recorded which). The sequence derives from a woman aged 18 to 69 in good health.

The CDR3 is CASSSPYDRDKELFF. The rearrangement combines TRBV6-1 with TRBJ1-4. From cysteine to phenylalanine, the CDR3 is 15 amino acids long. The record lacks a DNA sequence. The germline V gene specifies MNHNS as CDR1 and SASEGT as CDR2.